The text below deals with one TCR beta chain. This CDR3 is also generated by other DNA sequences in the sample. The sample belongs to a study of blood T cell repertoires in COVID-19. Across the study: Samples taken during acute and convalescent COVID-19 were collected in the United States, Italy and Spain. Nucleic acid was either cDNA or gDNA, and it came from T cells, B-cell-depleted T cells, or PBMCs.

Patients from Seattle were sampled longitudinally, starting during active infection. The data were produced by immunoSEQ multiplex PCR, yet TCRdb's version contains in-frame clones alone and is incomplete. The sample lists 200,000 or so clones, approximately 80% seen once, with about 0.91% in the top ten. The V gene lost 8 bases and the J gene lost 2 bases, with 12 bases spanning the gap. The CDR3 runs 13 residues. From germline, CDR1 is SGHRS and CDR2 YFSETQ. This chain links TRBV5-1 with TRBJ2-3, with D possibly being TRBD2 (5 bases). Sequencing was performed on peripheral blood. The receptor's source is a man aged 60-69 years with COVID-19, enrolled during active disease. For the CDR3, the DNA is TGCGCCAGTTCAGAGGGTTTCACAGATACGCAGTATTTT. This gives the protein CASSEGFTDTQYF.